Listed below are T cell receptor beta chains from one sample, sequenced in a study of blood T cell repertoires in COVID-19. The repertoire was sequenced with immunoSEQ multiplex PCR; TCRdb's copy has only in-frame clones and lacks some. The table shows some 220,000 clones, with approximately 84% occurring only once. What was sequenced was peripheral blood. The receptors shown here come from a woman aged 55-75 years with acute or convalescent COVID-19. Each CDR3 is given with its conserved first and last residue. The order of the fields is V gene, D gene, clone size, J gene, CDR3 DNA, CDR3 protein. The D gene is left open where the match is weak. The size field is filled for only some rows; it gives once, few, many or a size class.

TRBV24-1	TRBD1	NA	TRBJ2-6	TGTGCCACCAGTGATTCAGCCGGGACAGAAGCTGGGGCCAACGTCCTGACTTTC	CATSDSAGTEAGANVLTF
TRBV7-2	NA	NA	TRBJ1-1	TGTGCCAGCAGCTTACCGAGGAACACTGAAGCTTTCTTT	CASSLPRNTEAFF
TRBV9	NA	NA	TRBJ1-6	TGTGCCAGCAGCGTAGCCCTGGGCTCACCCCTCCACTTT	CASSVALGSPLHF
TRBV5-6	NA	NA	TRBJ2-7	TGTGCCAGCAGCGGAGGGGACCTCAGAGACGAGCAGTACTTC	CASSGGDLRDEQYF
TRBV5-1	TRBD2	NA	TRBJ2-3	TGCGCCAGCAGCTTGGCCGGGACTAGGTCATCAGATACGCAGTATTTT	CASSLAGTRSSDTQYF
TRBV5-1	NA	once	TRBJ2-2	TGCGCCAGCAGCTTGGCCAGTTCATCCGGGGAGCTGTTTTTT	CASSLASSSGELFF
TRBV9	NA	NA	TRBJ1-3	TGTGCCAGCAGCACCGGGACAGGAAACACCATATATTTT	CASSTGTGNTIYF
TRBV5-1	NA	NA	TRBJ1-2	TGCGCCAGCAGCTTGGCTACAGTCTATGGCTACACCTTC	CASSLATVYGYTF
TRBV5-1	NA	NA	TRBJ1-3	TGCGCCAGCAGCTTGGTCGGGAACTCTGGAAACACCATATATTTT	CASSLVGNSGNTIYF
TRBV19	NA	NA	TRBJ2-4	TGTGCCAGTAGTAATCGGAGGGTCGACTCCAAAAACATTCAGTACTTC	CASSNRRVDSKNIQYF
TRBV21-1	NA	NA	TRBJ2-1	TGTGCCAGCAGCAAAGGACAGGCGGATGAGCAGTTCTTC	CASSKGQADEQFF
TRBV6-1	NA	NA	TRBJ1-4	TGTGCCAGCAGTGAAGGTGGCAGGCAATATGAAAAACTGTTTTTT	CASSEGGRQYEKLFF
TRBV19	TRBD1	NA	TRBJ1-2	TGTGCCAGTAGCCTTCCCGGGACAGCAAGCTATGGCTACACCTTC	CASSLPGTASYGYTF
TRBV19	TRBD1	NA	TRBJ2-2	TGTGCCAGTAGTATAAAGGGGGCTTTGAACACCGGGGAGCTGTTTTTT	CASSIKGALNTGELFF
TRBV2	NA	NA	TRBJ1-1	TGTGCCAGCAGTGACTTAGGGACTCGCACTGAAGCTTTCTTT	CASSDLGTRTEAFF
TRBV5-5	TRBD2	NA	TRBJ2-1	TGTGCCAGCAGCATCGGACTAGCGGGGGACAATGAGCAGTTCTTC	CASSIGLAGDNEQFF
TRBV5-1	NA	NA	TRBJ2-1	TGCGCCAGCGGGGATGGGACACTACAGTTTTACAATGAGCAGTTCTTC	CASGDGTLQFYNEQFF
TRBV7-8	TRBD2	NA	TRBJ2-5	TGTGCCAGCAGCCCTAACGGACTAGCCGGGGAGACCCAGTACTTC	CASSPNGLAGETQYF
TRBV2	NA	NA	TRBJ2-3	TGTGCCAGCGGGAAAGGACTGGATACGCAGTATTTT	CASGKGLDTQYF
TRBV28	TRBD2	NA	TRBJ2-2	TGTGCCAGCAGTTTTAGCGGGGCCCCGAACACCGGGGAGCTGTTTTTT	CASSFSGAPNTGELFF
TRBV6-1	NA	NA	TRBJ1-6	TGTGCCAGCAGTGAACTGGCCGGGTTTGCTAATTCACCCCTCCACTTT	CASSELAGFANSPLHF
TRBV4-2	NA	NA	TRBJ2-3	TGTGCCAGCAGCCAAGACGCAAGCGCAGATACGCAGTATTTT	CASSQDASADTQYF
TRBV6-5	TRBD1	NA	TRBJ1-4	TGTGCCAGCACGAAAAGGACAGGGGGGGATGAAAAACTGTTTTTT	CASTKRTGGDEKLFF
TRBV5-1	TRBD1	few	TRBJ1-1	TGCGCCAGCAGCTCCGGACAGGGGAGCTACACTGAAGCTTTCTTT	CASSSGQGSYTEAFF
TRBV6-5	NA	NA	TRBJ1-4	TGTGCCAGCAGCAATGGACAGACAACTAATGAAAAACTGTTTTTT	CASSNGQTTNEKLFF
TRBV5-4	TRBD1	few	TRBJ1-3	TGTGCCAGCAGCTCGAGGGACAGGGCTGGAAACACCATATATTTT	CASSSRDRAGNTIYF
TRBV30	NA	NA	TRBJ1-2	TGTGCCAGCGACAGATCTCACTACCGCTCTGGCTACACCTTC	CASDRSHYRSGYTF
TRBV5-1	TRBD1	once	TRBJ2-3	TGCGCCAGCAGCCGAGCCGGGACAGCGTACACAGATACGCAGTATTTT	CASSRAGTAYTDTQYF
TRBV5-1	TRBD1	NA	TRBJ1-2	TGCGCCAGCAGCCCGGGACAGGGGTCTTTTAACTATGGCTACACCTTC	CASSPGQGSFNYGYTF
TRBV7-2	NA	NA	TRBJ2-1	TGTGCCAGCAGCTTAAAAGGGGGGGCTGGCTACAATGAGCAGTTCTTC	CASSLKGGAGYNEQFF
TRBV5-5	NA	NA	TRBJ2-5	TGTGCCAGCAGCCTTCAGCAACCGCGGAGTGGAGTGACCCAGTACTTC	CASSLQQPRSGVTQYF
TRBV30	TRBD1	NA	TRBJ2-2	TGTGCCTGGAGTCCGGGACAGAGGGGTTTGTGGACCGGGGAGCTGTTTTTT	CAWSPGQRGLWTGELFF
TRBV5-1	TRBD1	few	TRBJ1-2	TGCGCCAGCAGCTTGCGGACAGGGTGGGGCTACACCTTC	CASSLRTGWGYTF
TRBV9	NA	NA	TRBJ1-4	TGTGCCAGCAGCCTGCCTCGGGACGGCGGGGGAGAACTGTTTTTT	CASSLPRDGGGELFF
TRBV27	NA	NA	TRBJ1-2	TGTGCCAGCAGTTTAAGAACAGGATATGGCTACACCTTC	CASSLRTGYGYTF
TRBV12-3/TRBV12-4	NA	NA	TRBJ2-3	TGTGCCAGCAACCTAGGGGTTGCAGATACGCAGTATTTT	CASNLGVADTQYF
TRBV6-5	NA	once	TRBJ1-2	TGTGCCAGCAGGGATGTACAGTATGGCTACACCTTC	CASRDVQYGYTF
TRBV5-5	TRBD1	NA	TRBJ2-7	TGTGCCAGCAGCTTGACACCGGGACAGGGTACCTACGAGCAGTACTTC	CASSLTPGQGTYEQYF
TRBV4-2	NA	NA	TRBJ1-2	TGTGCCAGCAGCCATTCCGAAACAGGGATTCCTAACTATGGCTACACCTTC	CASSHSETGIPNYGYTF
TRBV5-5	TRBD1	few	TRBJ2-5	TGTGCCAGCAGCTCGGACAGGCGATCCCAAGAGACCCAGTACTTC	CASSSDRRSQETQYF
TRBV7-6	TRBD2	NA	TRBJ2-1	TGTGCCAGCAGCTGGGAAAAGGGGACTACAGCATACAATGAGCAGTTCTTC	CASSWEKGTTAYNEQFF